The 32 T cell receptor beta chains in this list originate from one sample, sequenced in a study of beta chain features in type 1 diabetes. Antigens of these TCRs are unknown. Overall study results and limits: Moderate yet significant TCRB CDR3 shortening was seen in Type 1 diabetes patients in all four CD4+ subsets.

The entirety of the isolated RNA underwent reverse transcription, so expressed TCRB transcripts were sequenced. TCRdb keeps only in-frame clones here, not all; method: immunoSEQ multiplex PCR. This sample yields 150,000 to 180,000 clones, of which under 13% are seen a single time; 0.5% belongs to the top ten. Sequencing used central memory CD4+ T cells from blood. The receptors here all came from a man aged 25 to 40 with type 1 diabetes.

This clone turned up a few times. The chain employs TRBV15 and TRBJ2-3; D is possibly TRBD2 (5 bases). The CDR3 runs to 13 residues. Germline assignment: CDR1 LNHNV and CDR2 YYDKDF (reference sequence). Trimming took 3 bases from V and 9 from J, leaving 13 bases between them. CDR3 loop: CATSSSSPGTQYF. CDR3 bases: TGTGCCACCAGCAGTTCATCCCCGGGGACGCAGTATTTT.

This clone was found a few times. The chain combines TRBV4-1 with TRBJ2-7, with 9 bases identical to TRBD1. This CDR3 spans 15 amino acids. CDR1 MGHRA and CDR2 YSYEKL come from the germline V gene. The V segment lost 3 bases and the J segment 3 bases; nucleotides outside the gene matches: 6. CDR3 bases: TGCGCCAGCAGCCAGACCATGGGACAGGGCTACGAGCAGTACTTC. This codes for CASSQTMGQGYEQYF.

This clone occurred a few times. The chain has TRBV6-5 and TRBJ2-1; 9 bases fit TRBD1. The V gene end was trimmed by 4 bases and the J gene end by 7 bases; junction bases not matched to a gene: 8. Germline values: CDR1 MNHEY, CDR2 SVGAGI. The CDR3 has 15 amino acids. The CDR3 protein is CASSFPGQGKNEQFF. The CDR3 bases are TGTGCCAGCAGTTTTCCGGGACAGGGAAAAAATGAGCAGTTCTTC.

This clone showed up just a few times. The CDR3 DNA reads TGTGCCAGCAGCGTAGCGGGGTCGAGCCAGACCCAGTACTTC. Encoded protein: CASSVAGSSQTQYF. The chain recombines TRBV9 with TRBJ2-5, with D possibly matching TRBD2 (5 bases). V was trimmed by 0 bases and J by 6 bases, leaving 12 bases between them. In germline, CDR1 is SGDLS, CDR2 YYNGEE. The CDR3 consists of 14 residues.

The V gene is TRBV28, the J gene TRBJ2-3; maybe TRBD1 (6 bases). Germline CDR1 reads MDHEN; CDR2 reads SYDVKM. The ends were cut back, 6 bases at V and 1 base at J, with 11 bases in the middle. The CDR3 consists of 14 residues. CDR3 loop: CASRAWTGTDTQYF. CDR3 DNA: TGTGCCAGCAGGGCCTGGACAGGCACAGATACGCAGTATTTT.

In its sample, this clone was seen a few times. The chain carries TRBV5-1 and TRBJ2-4, with D maybe TRBD2 (6 bases). Trimming took 5 bases from V and 8 from J, leaving 17 bases between them. Per germline, CDR1 SGHRS and CDR2 YFSETQ. This CDR3 has 14 residues. CDR3: CASRLGTSGDIQYF. The CDR3 bases are TGCGCCAGCAGGCTTGGGACTTCGGGGGACATTCAGTACTTC.

Only a few counts were recorded for this clone. Other nucleotide sequences in the sample specify the same CDR3. The chain links TRBV28 to TRBJ1-5, with D hard to call. The CDR3 loop spans 12 amino acids. Trimming left V 5 bases short and J 7 bases short, with 9 bases between. The germline V gene has CDR1 MDHEN and CDR2 SYDVKM. CDR3 in DNA: TGTGCCAGCAGTAGTGGGAGCCAGCCCCAGCATTTT. Residues: CASSSGSQPQHF.

The sample holds a few counts of this clone. The V gene is TRBV5-1, the J gene TRBJ2-7, with 9 positions matching TRBD2. In germline, CDR1 is SGHRS, CDR2 YFSETQ. The CDR3 is 16 residues long. The junction had 9 bases not matched to a gene; V was cut back by 0 bases and J by 5 bases. The CDR3 DNA is TGCGCCAGCAGCTTGGCCGGCGGGAGGGCTTATAACGAGCAGTACTTC. Translated, it gives CASSLAGGRAYNEQYF.

This chain links TRBV30 with TRBJ1-5; D remains ambiguous. Germline V gene sequence: CDR1 GTSNPN, CDR2 SVGIG (reference sequence). V was cut by 5 bases and J by 2 bases, with 13 bases left in between. CDR3 length: 14 amino acids. The DNA of the CDR3 is TGTGCCTGGGGCCGAGACCTAGGCAATCAGCCCCAGCATTTT. It codes for CAWGRDLGNQPQHF.

J is TRBJ1-5 and V is TRBV28; D gene ambiguous. The germline CDR1 and CDR2 sequences are MDHEN and SYDVKM. The CDR3 has 13 residues. The V end was cut by 6 bases, the J end by 4 bases, with 10 bases between. The CDR3 DNA follows: TGTGCCAGCAGGTCCTGGAGAAATCAGCCCCAGCATTTT. It encodes CASRSWRNQPQHF.

This clone was seen a few times. V is TRBV2 and J is TRBJ1-2, with D possibly being TRBD1 (5 bases). The V end lost 8 bases, the J end lost 5 bases, and 9 bases lay between the germline ends. Germline V lookup: CDR1 SNHLY, CDR2 FYNNEI. CDR3 length: 11 amino acids. CDR3 in amino acids: CASGALYGYTF. For the CDR3, the DNA is TGTGCCAGCGGGGCACTATATGGCTACACCTTC. Filled out from reference TRBV2 and TRBJ1-2, the complete variable domain reads EPEVTQTPSHQVTQMGQEVILRCVPISNHLYFYWYRQILGQKVEFLVSFYNNEISEKSEIFDDQFSVERPDGSNFTLKIRSTKLEDSAMYFCASGALYGYTFGSGTRLTVV.

This clone occurred a few times. This rearrangement joins TRBV29-1 to TRBJ2-5, with D possibly being TRBD2 (6 bases). CDR1 is SQVTM, CDR2 ANQGSEA, per germline. The CDR3 loop spans 14 amino acids. Trimming shortened V by 8 bases and J by 2 bases, and 18 bases separated the two germline ends. In DNA, the CDR3 is TGCAGCTCCGCCGGGGACTTTAATCAAGAGACCCAGTACTTC. Encoded protein: CSSAGDFNQETQYF.

This chain's CDR3 is CASSATDTQYF. As DNA, the CDR3 is TGTGCCAGCAGCGCGACAGATACGCAGTATTTT. The genes are TRBV6-6 and TRBJ2-3; the D is unclear. With 6 bases removed from V and 3 bases from J, the gap between germline ends came to 4 bases. In germline, CDR1 is MNHNY, CDR2 SVGAGI (reference sequence). The CDR3 sequence is 11 residues long.

This clone showed up just a few times. V and J are TRBV19 and TRBJ2-5; D ambiguous. CDR1 is LNHDA and CDR2 is SQIVND in the germline V gene (reference sequence). This CDR3 has 13 amino acids. The ends were cut back, 1 base at V and 3 bases at J, with 6 bases in the middle. CDR3 sequence: CASSIASEETQYF. The CDR3 bases are TGTGCCAGTAGTATAGCGTCTGAAGAGACCCAGTACTTC.

The J gene is TRBJ2-3, the V gene TRBV11-2, with 7 bases matching TRBD2. The ends lost 5 bases at V and 0 bases at J; junction bases unmatched: 17. Germline-derived CDR1 and CDR2 are SGHAT and FQNNGV. The CDR3 extends over 19 amino acids. This CDR3 reads CASSPATLTGGLSTDTQYF. The DNA of the CDR3 is TGTGCCAGCAGCCCCGCAACTCTCACGGGAGGCCTTAGCACAGATACGCAGTATTTT.

The gene calls are TRBV28 and TRBJ2-6; unclear D gene. The CDR3 sequence is 15 residues long. From germline, CDR1 is MDHEN and CDR2 SYDVKM. The V gene lost 6 bases and the J gene lost 0 bases, with 9 bases spanning the gap. CDR3: CASSRGVSGANVLTF. The CDR3 DNA reads TGTGCCAGCAGCCGAGGCGTCTCTGGGGCCAACGTCCTGACTTTC.

This clone showed up just a few times. The chain has TRBV28 and TRBJ2-1; unclear D gene. The V gene's germline CDR1 is MDHEN and CDR2 SYDVKM. The CDR3 length is 12 residues. Trimming removed 3 bases at V and 12 bases at J, with 12 bases between. The CDR3 loop reads CASSFIGGGQFF. As DNA, the CDR3 is TGTGCCAGCAGTTTCATCGGCGGCGGGCAGTTCTTC.

The table lists this clone with a few counts. The chain has TRBV7-9 and TRBJ2-5; D is perhaps TRBD2 (6 bases). The CDR3 has 14 residues. Deletions cut 5 bases from V and 2 bases from J, with 12 bases between. Germline values: CDR1 SEHNR, CDR2 FQNEAQ (reference sequence). Written as DNA, the CDR3 is TGTGCCAGCAGCCCCAAGGCGGGGCAAGAGACCCAGTACTTC. As protein: CASSPKAGQETQYF.

In this sample, this clone turned up a few times. V usage is TRBV4-3 and J usage is TRBJ1-2; possible D gene TRBD1, 6 bases. In germline, CDR1 is LGHNA, CDR2 YSLEER. CDR3 size: 14 residues. With 0 bases removed from V and 8 bases from J, the gap between germline ends came to 13 bases. The CDR3 region is CASSQDKGVMGYTF. CDR3 bases: TGCGCCAGCAGCCAAGATAAGGGGGTTATGGGCTACACCTTC.

This chain connects TRBV11-2 to TRBJ2-3, with unresolved D. Trimming took 5 bases from V and 5 from J, leaving 14 bases between them. Per germline, CDR1 SGHAT and CDR2 FQNNGV. The CDR3 totals 14 residues. The CDR3 is CASSLSPIIDTQYF. CDR3 DNA: TGTGCCAGCAGCCTAAGCCCGATTATAGATACGCAGTATTTT. Using reference TRBV11-2 and TRBJ2-3 for the parts outside the CDR3, the full variable domain is EAGVAQSPRYKIIEKRQSVAFWCNPISGHATLYWYQQILGQGPKLLIQFQNNGVVDDSQLPKDRFSAERLKGVDSTLKIQPAKLEDSAVYLCASSLSPIIDTQYFGPGTRLTVL.

This sequence joins TRBV7-9 and TRBJ2-1; TRBD2 matches 12 bases. J lost 7 bases, V lost 6 bases, and 10 bases had no gene match. Germline CDR1 and CDR2: SEHNR and FQNEAQ (reference sequence). The CDR3 has 16 amino acids. CDR3 loop: CASRTASGRAENEQFF. CDR3 DNA sequence: TGTGCCAGCAGGACCGCTAGCGGGAGGGCCGAGAATGAGCAGTTCTTC.

This clone was observed a handful of times. The chain carries TRBV4-3 and TRBJ2-1; 10 nucleotides line up with TRBD2. The V segment lost 0 bases and the J segment 1 base; nucleotides outside the gene matches: 15. CDR3 length: 21 amino acids. The germline V gene has CDR1 LGHNA and CDR2 YSLEER. CDR3 nucleotides: TGCGCCAGCAGCCAAGAATTTGGGTTAAAACTAGCGGGACGTTCCTACAATGAGCAGTTCTTC. This codes for CASSQEFGLKLAGRSYNEQFF.

This clone was counted only a few times. The J gene is TRBJ2-2, the V gene TRBV18; 8 bases match TRBD1. V shed 3 bases and J 7 bases; nucleotides not matched to a gene: 7. Germline CDR1 KGHSH, CDR2 LQKENI. The CDR3 totals 15 residues. CDR3 DNA: TGTGCCAGCTCACCGGGACAGGTCCAAAGCGGGGAGCTGTTTTTT. This gives the protein CASSPGQVQSGELFF.

This clone was counted between two and nine times. J is TRBJ2-1 and V is TRBV29-1; 13 positions agree with TRBD2. The germline gives CDR1 SQVTM, CDR2 ANQGSEA. J lost 7 bases, V lost 6 bases, and 6 bases had no gene match. The length of the CDR3 is 14 residues. The CDR3 loop is CSVRTSGSINEQFF. For the CDR3, the DNA is TGCAGCGTGAGGACTAGCGGGAGTATAAATGAGCAGTTCTTC.

This clone has only a few counts. The chain links TRBV29-1 to TRBJ1-2; the D gene is possibly TRBD1 (5 bases). V lost 7 bases and J 5 bases, leaving 17 bases between the germline ends. Germline V CDR1 and CDR2: SQVTM, ANQGSEA. CDR3 length: 13 residues. As DNA, the CDR3 is TGCAGCGCAACAACAGGAGTTCGGTATGGCTACACCTTC. Residues: CSATTGVRYGYTF. Full variable domain (missing parts from reference TRBV29-1 and TRBJ1-2): SAVISQKPSRDICQRGTSLTIQCQVDSQVTMMFWYRQQPGQSLTLIATANQGSEATYESGFVIDKFPISRPNLTFSTLTVSNMSPEDSSIYLCSATTGVRYGYTFGSGTRLTVV.

V usage is TRBV2 and J usage is TRBJ2-5; 7 bases are shared with TRBD2. This CDR3 region has 12 residues. With V trimmed by 11 bases and J by 5 bases, 8 bases remained unmatched. Germline V gene sequence: CDR1 SNHLY, CDR2 FYNNEI. This chain's CDR3 is CALRDYYETQYF. The CDR3 bases are TGTGCCTTACGGGACTACTACGAGACCCAGTACTTC. Full variable domain (missing parts from reference TRBV2 and TRBJ2-5): EPEVTQTPSHQVTQMGQEVILRCVPISNHLYFYWYRQILGQKVEFLVSFYNNEISEKSEIFDDQFSVERPDGSNFTLKIRSTKLEDSAMYFCALRDYYETQYFGPGTRLLVL.

This clone occurred a few times. The rearrangement links TRBV2 to TRBJ2-3, with 11 bases fitting TRBD2. From germline, CDR1 is SNHLY and CDR2 FYNNEI. The CDR3 runs 18 residues. The V segment lost 5 bases and the J segment 4 bases; nucleotides outside the gene matches: 14. The CDR3 DNA is TGTGCCAGCAGTTTTCCTAGCGGGAGGCAAACCCTCGCAGATACGCAGTATTTT. It yields the protein CASSFPSGRQTLADTQYF.

This clone occurred a few times. The chain links TRBV6-5 to TRBJ2-4; a possible D gene is TRBD2 (5 bases). Trimming took off 8 bases at V and 0 bases at J, with 14 bases between the two ends. CDR1 MNHEY and CDR2 SVGAGI come from the germline V gene. The CDR3 consists of 15 residues. The CDR3 loop is CASGNSGLAKNIQYF. The CDR3 nucleotides read TGTGCCAGCGGTAACAGCGGCCTAGCCAAAAACATTCAGTACTTC.

The chain recombines TRBV19 with TRBJ2-1; 7 positions match TRBD2. V gave up 8 bases and J gave up 6 bases; unmatched junction bases: 13. Germline V gene data show CDR1 as LNHDA and CDR2 as SQIVND (reference sequence). This CDR3 is 15 amino acids long. CDR3 bases: TGTGCCAGTGGGGGGGGAGTAGCGAGAGGCAATGAGCAGTTCTTC. It is translated as CASGGGVARGNEQFF.

The chain links TRBV2 to TRBJ2-3, with TRBD1 identical over 7 bases. The CDR3 consists of 15 residues. V lost 4 bases, J lost 5 bases, and 9 bases stayed unmatched. Germline V CDR1 and CDR2: SNHLY, FYNNEI. The CDR3 here is CASSVRQGQRDTQYF. In nucleotides, the CDR3 is TGTGCCAGCAGTGTGCGACAGGGTCAAAGAGATACGCAGTATTTT.

The DNA of the CDR3 is TGCAGCGTTTTCGGGACAGGGAGTGTAGCCGGGGAGCTGTTTTTT. It yields the protein CSVFGTGSVAGELFF. The genes are TRBV29-1 and TRBJ2-2; TRBD1 matches at 9 bases. With V trimmed by 5 bases and J by 6 bases, 10 bases remained unmatched. Germline V gene data show CDR1 as SQVTM and CDR2 as ANQGSEA. The CDR3 covers 15 residues.

This clone was counted only a few times. The chain combines TRBV5-1 with TRBJ2-7; a weak D match, TRBD1 (7 bases). Per germline, CDR1 SGHRS and CDR2 YFSETQ. The CDR3 length is 16 residues. Trimming took off 0 bases at V and 2 bases at J, with 15 bases between the two ends. CDR3 residues: CASSLAGAGQTYEQYF. As DNA, the CDR3 is TGCGCCAGCAGCTTGGCCGGGGCGGGACAGACCTACGAGCAGTACTTC.